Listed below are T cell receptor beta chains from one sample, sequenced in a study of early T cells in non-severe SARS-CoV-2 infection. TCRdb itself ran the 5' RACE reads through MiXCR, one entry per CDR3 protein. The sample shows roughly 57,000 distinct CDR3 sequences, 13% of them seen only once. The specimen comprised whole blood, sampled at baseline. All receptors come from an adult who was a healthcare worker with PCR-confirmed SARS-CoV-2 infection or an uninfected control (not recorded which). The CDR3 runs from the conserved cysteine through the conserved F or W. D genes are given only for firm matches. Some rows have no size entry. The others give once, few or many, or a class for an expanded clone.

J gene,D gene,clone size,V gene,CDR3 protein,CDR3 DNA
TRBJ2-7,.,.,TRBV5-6,CASSFPSHEQYF,TGTGCCAGCAGCTTCCCATCCCACGAGCAGTACTTC
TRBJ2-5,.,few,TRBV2,CASGAGQIQETQYF,TGTGCCAGCGGGGCCGGACAGATCCAAGAGACCCAGTACTTC
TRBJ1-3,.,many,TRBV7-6,CASSLDGNTIYF,TGTGCCAGCAGCTTAGATGGAAACACCATATATTTT
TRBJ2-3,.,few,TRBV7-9,CASRPRGPDTQYF,TGTGCCAGCAGACCGCGGGGGCCTGATACGCAGTATTTT
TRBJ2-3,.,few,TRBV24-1,CATSDLRGTNTDTQYF,TGTGCCACCAGTGACCTCAGGGGTACGAACACAGATACGCAGTATTTT
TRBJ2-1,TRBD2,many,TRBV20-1,CSARDWREGLSSYNEQFF,TGCAGTGCTAGAGATTGGCGGGAGGGCCTCAGCTCCTACAATGAGCAGTTCTTC
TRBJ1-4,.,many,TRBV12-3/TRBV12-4,CASSLSTGSIEKLFF,TGTGCCAGCAGTTTAAGCACAGGGTCGATCGAAAAACTGTTTTTT
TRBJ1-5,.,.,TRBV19,CASRGEFNQPQHF,TGTGCCAGTAGGGGGGAATTCAATCAGCCCCAGCATTTT
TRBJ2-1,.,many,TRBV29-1,CSVEEGRGEQFF,TGCAGCGTTGAGGAAGGGCGGGGTGAGCAGTTCTTC
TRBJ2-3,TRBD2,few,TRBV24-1,CATSDKREGPDTQYF,TGTGCCACCAGTGACAAGCGGGAGGGCCCAGATACGCAGTATTTT
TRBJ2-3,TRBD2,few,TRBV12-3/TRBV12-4,CASSSEVAGASTDTQYF,TGTGCCAGCAGTTCCGAGGTAGCGGGCGCCAGCACAGATACGCAGTATTTT
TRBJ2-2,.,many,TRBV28,CASSLTPDPTRELFF,TGTGCCAGCAGTTTAACCCCAGACCCAACGCGGGAGCTGTTTTTT
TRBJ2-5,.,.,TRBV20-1,CSARAPDPGETQYF,TGCAGTGCTAGAGCACCTGACCCTGGAGAGACCCAGTACTTC
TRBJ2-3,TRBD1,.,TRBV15,CATSRDSGGFTDTQYF,TGTGCCACCAGCCGGGACAGTGGGGGATTCACAGATACGCAGTATTTT
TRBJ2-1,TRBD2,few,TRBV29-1,CSVSGGRATISNEQFF,TGCAGCGTTTCAGGCGGGAGGGCTACAATCTCCAATGAGCAGTTCTTC
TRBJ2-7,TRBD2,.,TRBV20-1,CSARDRLAGFPYEQYF,TGCAGTGCTAGAGATCGGCTAGCGGGTTTCCCCTACGAGCAGTACTTC
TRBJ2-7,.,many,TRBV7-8,CASSWAGTSYEQYF,TGTGCCAGCAGCTGGGCGGGGACCTCCTACGAGCAGTACTTC
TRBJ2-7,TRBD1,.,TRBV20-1,CSVDGQGGEQYF,TGCAGCGTCGACGGACAGGGGGGCGAGCAGTACTTC
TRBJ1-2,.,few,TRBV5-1,CASSPARDNYGYTF,TGCGCCAGCAGTCCCGCCCGGGATAACTATGGCTACACCTTC
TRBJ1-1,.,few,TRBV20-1,CSASGLVGSTEAFF,TGCAGTGCTAGCGGTCTGGTCGGGAGCACTGAAGCTTTCTTT
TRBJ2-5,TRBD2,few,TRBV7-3,CASSSGLAGGETQYF,TGTGCCAGCAGCTCGGGACTAGCAGGCGGAGAGACCCAGTACTTC
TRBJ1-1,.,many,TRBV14,CASSQDLGITMNTEAFF,TGTGCCAGCAGCCAAGATCTTGGGATCACTATGAACACTGAAGCTTTCTTT
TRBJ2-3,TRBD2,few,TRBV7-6,CASSWSGGTDTQYF,TGTGCCAGCAGCTGGAGCGGGGGCACAGATACGCAGTATTTT
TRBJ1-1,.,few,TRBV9,CASSVEENTEAFF,TGTGCCAGCAGCGTAGAGGAGAACACTGAAGCTTTCTTT
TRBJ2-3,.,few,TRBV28,CASSLKRGGKADTQYF,TGTGCCAGCAGTCTTAAGAGGGGCGGTAAGGCAGATACGCAGTATTTT
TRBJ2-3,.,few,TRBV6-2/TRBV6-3,CASSYSRSMIRGVSTDTQYF,TGTGCCAGCAGTTACTCGAGGTCGATGATACGCGGGGTCAGCACAGATACGCAGTATTTT
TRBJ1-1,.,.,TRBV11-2,CASSLALTANTEAFF,TGTGCCAGCAGCTTAGCATTGACGGCGAACACTGAAGCTTTCTTT
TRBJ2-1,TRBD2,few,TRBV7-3,CASSPPRTSERNEQFF,TGTGCCAGCAGCCCCCCCCGTACTAGCGAGCGCAATGAGCAGTTCTTC
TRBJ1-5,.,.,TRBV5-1,CASSSYSNQPQHF,TGCGCCAGCAGCTCTTATAGCAATCAGCCCCAGCATTTT
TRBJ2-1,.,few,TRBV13,CASSHRTFNNEQFF,TGTGCCAGCAGCCACCGGACTTTTAACAATGAGCAGTTCTTC
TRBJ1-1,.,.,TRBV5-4,CASSYRVEDTEAFF,TGTGCCAGCAGCTACAGGGTGGAGGACACTGAAGCTTTCTTT
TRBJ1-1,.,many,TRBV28,CASRVFGGDDTEAFF,TGTGCCAGCAGGGTGTTCGGCGGGGATGACACTGAAGCTTTCTTT
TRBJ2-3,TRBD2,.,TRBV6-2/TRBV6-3,CASRLTELAGNTDTQYF,TGTGCCAGCAGACTCACGGAACTAGCGGGGAACACAGATACGCAGTATTTT
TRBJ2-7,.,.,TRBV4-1,CASSQAPGVPSQYF,TGCGCCAGCAGCCAAGCCCCAGGGGTCCCATCTCAGTACTTC
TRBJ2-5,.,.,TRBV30,CAWDRTKETQYF,TGTGCCTGGGATAGGACAAAAGAGACCCAGTACTTC
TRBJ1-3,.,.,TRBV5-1,CASSLELAGSGNTIYF,TGCGCCAGCAGCTTGGAGTTAGCGGGCTCTGGAAACACCATATATTTT
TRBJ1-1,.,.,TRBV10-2,CASSEGGTEAFF,TGCGCCAGCAGTGAGGGGGGGACAGAAGCTTTCTTT
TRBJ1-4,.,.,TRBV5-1,CASSLAGAGEKLFF,TGCGCCAGCAGCTTGGCCGGGGCAGGTGAAAAACTGTTTTTT
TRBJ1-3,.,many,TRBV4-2,CASSQPAPTLGNTIYF,TGTGCCAGCAGCCAACCGGCACCGACCCTCGGAAACACCATATATTTT
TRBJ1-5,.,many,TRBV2,CASSEGQASNQPQHF,TGTGCCAGCAGTGAGGGGCAGGCTAGCAATCAGCCCCAGCATTTT
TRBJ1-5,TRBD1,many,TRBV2,CASGTDISPQHF,TGTGCCAGCGGGACAGACATTTCGCCCCAGCATTTT
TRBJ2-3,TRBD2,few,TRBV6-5,CASRRLAGGSTDTQYF,TGTGCCAGCAGACGACTAGCGGGAGGGAGCACAGATACGCAGTATTTT
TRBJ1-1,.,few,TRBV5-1,CASSLVINTEAFF,TGCGCCAGCAGCTTGGTCATTAACACTGAAGCTTTCTTT
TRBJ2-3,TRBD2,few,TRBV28,CASRSSGTRLGTQYF,TGTGCCAGCAGGTCTAGCGGGACCCGCTTGGGTACGCAGTATTTT
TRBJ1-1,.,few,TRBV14,CASSQVGSPTEAFF,TGTGCCAGCAGCCAAGTAGGTAGCCCCACTGAAGCTTTCTTT
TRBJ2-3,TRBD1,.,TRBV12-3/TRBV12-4,CASSPGQHSSTDTQYF,TGTGCCAGCAGTCCGGGACAGCACTCTAGCACAGATACGCAGTATTTT
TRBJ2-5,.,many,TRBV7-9,CASSLDRSTPGDQETQYF,TGTGCCAGCAGCTTAGACCGGTCAACTCCGGGGGACCAAGAGACCCAGTACTTC
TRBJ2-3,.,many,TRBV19,CASSNSRAPADTQYF,TGTGCCAGTAGTAACAGCAGGGCGCCGGCAGATACGCAGTATTTT
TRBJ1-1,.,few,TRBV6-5,CASVNTEAFF,TGTGCCAGTGTGAACACTGAAGCTTTCTTT
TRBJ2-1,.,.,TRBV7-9,CASSSTYGETYNEQFF,TGTGCCAGCAGCTCCACGTATGGGGAGACTTACAATGAGCAGTTCTTC
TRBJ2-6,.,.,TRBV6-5,CASKPEGLGANVLTF,TGTGCCAGCAAGCCCGAGGGCTTGGGGGCCAACGTCCTGACTTTC
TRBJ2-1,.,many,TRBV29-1,CSVEEVAADNEQFF,TGCAGCGTTGAGGAGGTAGCAGCAGACAATGAGCAGTTCTTC
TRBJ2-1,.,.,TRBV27,CARFQTVFPYNEQFF,TGTGCCAGATTTCAGACGGTGTTTCCCTACAATGAGCAGTTCTTC
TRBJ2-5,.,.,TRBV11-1,CASSSGLSSGETQYF,TGTGCCAGCAGCTCGGGACTCTCATCGGGAGAGACCCAGTACTTC